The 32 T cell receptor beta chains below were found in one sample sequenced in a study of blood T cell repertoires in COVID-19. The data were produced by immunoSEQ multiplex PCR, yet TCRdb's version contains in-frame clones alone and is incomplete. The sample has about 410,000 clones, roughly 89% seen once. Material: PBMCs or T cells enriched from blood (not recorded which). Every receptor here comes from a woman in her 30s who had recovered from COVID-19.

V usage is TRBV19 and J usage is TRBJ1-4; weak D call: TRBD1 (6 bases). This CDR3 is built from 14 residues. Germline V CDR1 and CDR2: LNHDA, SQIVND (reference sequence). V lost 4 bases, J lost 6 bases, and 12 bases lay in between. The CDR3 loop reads CASSNRDPHEKLFF. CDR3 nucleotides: TGTGCCAGTAGTAACAGGGACCCACATGAAAAACTGTTTTTT.

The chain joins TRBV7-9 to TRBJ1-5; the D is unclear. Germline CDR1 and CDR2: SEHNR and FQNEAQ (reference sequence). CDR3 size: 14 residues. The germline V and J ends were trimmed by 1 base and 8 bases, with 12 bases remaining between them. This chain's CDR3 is CASSLEGGLEPQHF. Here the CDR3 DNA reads TGTGCCAGCAGCTTAGAAGGAGGCCTTGAGCCCCAGCATTTT.

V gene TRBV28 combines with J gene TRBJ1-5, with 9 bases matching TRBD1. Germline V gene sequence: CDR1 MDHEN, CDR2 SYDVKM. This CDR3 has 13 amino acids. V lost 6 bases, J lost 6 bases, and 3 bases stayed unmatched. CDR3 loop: CASRTGGLQPQHF. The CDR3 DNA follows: TGTGCCAGCAGGACAGGGGGACTTCAGCCCCAGCATTTT.

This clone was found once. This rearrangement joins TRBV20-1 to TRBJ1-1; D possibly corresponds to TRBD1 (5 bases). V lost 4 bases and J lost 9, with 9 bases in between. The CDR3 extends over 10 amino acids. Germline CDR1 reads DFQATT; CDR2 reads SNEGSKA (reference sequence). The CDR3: CSATDRKAFF. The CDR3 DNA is TGCAGTGCTACCGACAGAAAAGCTTTCTTT.

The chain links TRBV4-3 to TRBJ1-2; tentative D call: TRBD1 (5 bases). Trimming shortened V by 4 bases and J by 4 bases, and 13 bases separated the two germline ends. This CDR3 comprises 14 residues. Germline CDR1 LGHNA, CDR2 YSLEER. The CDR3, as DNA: TGCGCCAGCAGCCCTGGTTGGGGGGGCTATGGCTACACCTTC. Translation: CASSPGWGGYGYTF.

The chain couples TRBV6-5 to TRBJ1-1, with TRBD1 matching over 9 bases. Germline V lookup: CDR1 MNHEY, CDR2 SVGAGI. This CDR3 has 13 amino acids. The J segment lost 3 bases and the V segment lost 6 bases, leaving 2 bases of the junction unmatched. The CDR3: CASSRDRDTEAFF. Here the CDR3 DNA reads TGTGCCAGCAGCCGGGACAGGGACACTGAAGCTTTCTTT.

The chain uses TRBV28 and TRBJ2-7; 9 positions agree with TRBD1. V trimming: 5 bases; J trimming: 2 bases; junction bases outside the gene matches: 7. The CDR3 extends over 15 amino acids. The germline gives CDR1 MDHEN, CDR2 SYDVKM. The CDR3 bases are TGTGCCAGCAGTGGGACAGGGAAGGATACCTACGAGCAGTACTTC. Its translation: CASSGTGKDTYEQYF.

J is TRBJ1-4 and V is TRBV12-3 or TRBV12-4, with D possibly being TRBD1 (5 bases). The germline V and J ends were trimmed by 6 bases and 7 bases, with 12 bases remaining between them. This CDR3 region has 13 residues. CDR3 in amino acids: CASSRGFSEKLFF. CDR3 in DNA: TGTGCCAGCAGCCGGGGGTTTAGTGAAAAACTGTTTTTT.

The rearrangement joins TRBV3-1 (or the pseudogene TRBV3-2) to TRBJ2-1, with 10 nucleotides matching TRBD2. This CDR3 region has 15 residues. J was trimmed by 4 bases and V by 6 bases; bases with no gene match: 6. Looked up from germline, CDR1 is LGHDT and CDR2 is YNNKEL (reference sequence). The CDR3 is CASRGGLALYNEQFF. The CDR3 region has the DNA TGTGCCAGCAGGGGGGGACTAGCGCTTTACAATGAGCAGTTCTTC.

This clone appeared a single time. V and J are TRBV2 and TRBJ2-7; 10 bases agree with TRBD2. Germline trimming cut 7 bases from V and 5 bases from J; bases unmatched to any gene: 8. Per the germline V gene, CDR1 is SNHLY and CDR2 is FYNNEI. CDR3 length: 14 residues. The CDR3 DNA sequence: TGTGCCAGCACCAAGCGGGGGGGCCTCCACGAGCAGTACTTC. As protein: CASTKRGGLHEQYF. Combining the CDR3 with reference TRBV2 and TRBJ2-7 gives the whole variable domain EPEVTQTPSHQVTQMGQEVILRCVPISNHLYFYWYRQILGQKVEFLVSFYNNEISEKSEIFDDQFSVERPDGSNFTLKIRSTKLEDSAMYFCASTKRGGLHEQYFGPGTRLTVT.

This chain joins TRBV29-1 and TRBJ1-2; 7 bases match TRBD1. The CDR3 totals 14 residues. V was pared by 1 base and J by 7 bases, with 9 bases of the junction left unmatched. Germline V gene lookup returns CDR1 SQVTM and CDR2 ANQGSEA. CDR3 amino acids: CSVEVDRNVLGYTF. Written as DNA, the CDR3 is TGCAGCGTTGAAGTGGACAGGAATGTCCTTGGCTACACCTTC.

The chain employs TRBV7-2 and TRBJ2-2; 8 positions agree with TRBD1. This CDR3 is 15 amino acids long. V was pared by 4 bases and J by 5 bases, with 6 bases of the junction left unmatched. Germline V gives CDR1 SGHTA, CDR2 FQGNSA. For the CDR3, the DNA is TGTGCCAGCAGCTCTTGGACAGGGTATACCGGGGAGCTGTTTTTT. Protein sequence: CASSSWTGYTGELFF. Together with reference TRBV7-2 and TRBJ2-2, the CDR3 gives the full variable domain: GAGVSQSPSNKVTEKGKDVELRCDPISGHTALYWYRQSLGQGLEFLIYFQGNSAPDKSGLPSDRFSAERTGGSVSTLTIQRTQQEDSAVYLCASSSWTGYTGELFFGEGSRLTVL.

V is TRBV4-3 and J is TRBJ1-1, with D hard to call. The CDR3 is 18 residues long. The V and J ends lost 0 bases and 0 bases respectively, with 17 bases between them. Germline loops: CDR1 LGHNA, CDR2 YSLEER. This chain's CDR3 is CASSQDNLAPALNTEAFF. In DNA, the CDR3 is TGCGCCAGCAGCCAAGATAATCTAGCCCCAGCCCTGAACACTGAAGCTTTCTTT.

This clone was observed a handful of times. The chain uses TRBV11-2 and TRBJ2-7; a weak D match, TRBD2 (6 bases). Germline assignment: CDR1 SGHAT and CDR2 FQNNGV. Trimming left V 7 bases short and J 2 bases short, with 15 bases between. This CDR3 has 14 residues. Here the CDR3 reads CASNPGLPTYEQYF. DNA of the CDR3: TGTGCCAGCAACCCGGGACTTCCAACCTACGAGCAGTACTTC.

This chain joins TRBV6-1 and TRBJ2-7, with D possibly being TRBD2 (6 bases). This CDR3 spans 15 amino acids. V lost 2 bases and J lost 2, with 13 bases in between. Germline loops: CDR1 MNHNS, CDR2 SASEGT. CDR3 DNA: TGTGCCAGCAGTGAATGGAGGGATCCTACCTACGAGCAGTACTTC. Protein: CASSEWRDPTYEQYF.

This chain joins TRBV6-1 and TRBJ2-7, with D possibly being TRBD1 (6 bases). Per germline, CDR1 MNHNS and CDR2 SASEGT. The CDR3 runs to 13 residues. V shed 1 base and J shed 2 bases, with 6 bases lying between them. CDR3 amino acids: CASSEGDTYEQYF. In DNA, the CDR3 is TGTGCCAGCAGTGAAGGGGACACCTACGAGCAGTACTTC.

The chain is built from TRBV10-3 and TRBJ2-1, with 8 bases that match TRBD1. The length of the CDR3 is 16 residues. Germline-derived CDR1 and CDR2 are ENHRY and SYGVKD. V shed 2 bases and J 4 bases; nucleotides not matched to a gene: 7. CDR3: CAISEAGTGFYNEQFF. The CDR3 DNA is TGTGCCATCAGTGAGGCCGGGACAGGTTTTTACAATGAGCAGTTCTTC.

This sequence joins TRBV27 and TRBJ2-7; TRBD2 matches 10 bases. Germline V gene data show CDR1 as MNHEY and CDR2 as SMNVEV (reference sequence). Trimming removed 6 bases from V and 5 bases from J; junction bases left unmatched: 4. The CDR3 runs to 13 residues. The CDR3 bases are TGTGCCAGCAGCCTACTAGCGGGGAACGAGCAGTACTTC. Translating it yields CASSLLAGNEQYF.

The CDR3 sequence: CAWSVIQGESPLHF. DNA of the CDR3: TGTGCCTGGAGTGTGATCCAGGGCGAGTCACCCCTCCACTTT. The J gene is TRBJ1-6, the V gene TRBV30, with D possibly TRBD1 on 5 matching bases. Germline CDR1 GTSNPN, CDR2 SVGIG (reference sequence). This CDR3 has 14 amino acids. V dropped 0 bases and J dropped 10 bases, with 13 bases sitting between them.

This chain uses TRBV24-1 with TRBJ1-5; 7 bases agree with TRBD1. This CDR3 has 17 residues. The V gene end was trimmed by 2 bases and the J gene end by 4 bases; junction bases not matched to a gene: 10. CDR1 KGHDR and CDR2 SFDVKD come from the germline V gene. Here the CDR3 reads CATSDSARTGGNQPQHF. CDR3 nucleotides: TGTGCCACCAGTGATTCAGCCAGGACAGGAGGGAATCAGCCCCAGCATTTT.

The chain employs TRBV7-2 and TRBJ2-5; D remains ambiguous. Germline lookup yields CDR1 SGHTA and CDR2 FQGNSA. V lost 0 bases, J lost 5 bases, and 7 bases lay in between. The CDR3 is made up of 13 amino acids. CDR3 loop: CASSLAFRETQYF. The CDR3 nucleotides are TGTGCCAGCAGCTTAGCGTTCAGGGAGACCCAGTACTTC.

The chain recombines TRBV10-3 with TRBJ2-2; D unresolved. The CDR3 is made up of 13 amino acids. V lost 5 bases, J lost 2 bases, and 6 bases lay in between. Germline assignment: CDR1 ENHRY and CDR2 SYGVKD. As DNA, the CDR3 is TGTGCCATCAGTCATACAAACACCGGGGAGCTGTTTTTT. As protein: CAISHTNTGELFF.

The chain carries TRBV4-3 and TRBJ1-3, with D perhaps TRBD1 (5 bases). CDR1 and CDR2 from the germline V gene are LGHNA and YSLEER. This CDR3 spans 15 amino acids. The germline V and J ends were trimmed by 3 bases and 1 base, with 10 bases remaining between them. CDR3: CASSQTVGSGNTIYF. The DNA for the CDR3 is TGCGCCAGCAGCCAGACAGTCGGATCTGGAAACACCATATATTTT.

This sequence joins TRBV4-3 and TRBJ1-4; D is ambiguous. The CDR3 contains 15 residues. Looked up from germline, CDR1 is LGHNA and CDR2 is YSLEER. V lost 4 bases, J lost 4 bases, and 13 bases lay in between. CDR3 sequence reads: CASSRRHSRNEKLFF. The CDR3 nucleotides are TGCGCCAGCAGCCGGAGGCACAGCCGTAATGAAAAACTGTTTTTT.

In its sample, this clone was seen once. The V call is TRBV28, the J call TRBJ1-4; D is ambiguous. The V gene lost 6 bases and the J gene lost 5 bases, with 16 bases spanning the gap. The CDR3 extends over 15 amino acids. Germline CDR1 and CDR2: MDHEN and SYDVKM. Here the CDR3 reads CASRPLSRGNEKLFF. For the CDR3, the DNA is TGTGCCAGCAGACCCCTCTCCCGAGGGAATGAAAAACTGTTTTTT.

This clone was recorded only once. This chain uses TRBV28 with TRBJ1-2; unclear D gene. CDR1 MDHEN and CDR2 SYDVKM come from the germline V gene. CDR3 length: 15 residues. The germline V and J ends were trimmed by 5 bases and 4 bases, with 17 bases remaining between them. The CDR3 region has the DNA TGTGCCAGCAGTCCCCACCGGCGGGTGGGCTATGGCTACACCTTC. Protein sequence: CASSPHRRVGYGYTF.

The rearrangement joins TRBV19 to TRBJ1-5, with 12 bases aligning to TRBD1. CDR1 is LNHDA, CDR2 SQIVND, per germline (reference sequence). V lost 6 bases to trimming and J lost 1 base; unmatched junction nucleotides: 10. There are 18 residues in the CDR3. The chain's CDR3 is CASSMLGTGGLSNQPQHF. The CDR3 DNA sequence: TGTGCCAGTAGCATGTTAGGGACAGGGGGCTTAAGCAATCAGCCCCAGCATTTT.

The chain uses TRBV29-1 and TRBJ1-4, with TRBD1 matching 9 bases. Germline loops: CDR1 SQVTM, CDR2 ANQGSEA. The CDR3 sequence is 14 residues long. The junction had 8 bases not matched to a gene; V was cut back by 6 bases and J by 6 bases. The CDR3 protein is CSVTLTGGDEKLFF. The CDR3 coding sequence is TGCAGCGTGACACTGACAGGGGGAGATGAAAAACTGTTTTTT.

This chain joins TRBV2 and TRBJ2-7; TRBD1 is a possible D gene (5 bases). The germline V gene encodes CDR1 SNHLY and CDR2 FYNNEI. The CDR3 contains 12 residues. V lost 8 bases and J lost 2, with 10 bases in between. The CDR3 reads CASLQDTYEQYF. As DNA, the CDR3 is TGTGCCAGCCTACAGGACACCTACGAGCAGTACTTC. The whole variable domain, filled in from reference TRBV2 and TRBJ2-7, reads EPEVTQTPSHQVTQMGQEVILRCVPISNHLYFYWYRQILGQKVEFLVSFYNNEISEKSEIFDDQFSVERPDGSNFTLKIRSTKLEDSAMYFCASLQDTYEQYFGPGTRLTVT.

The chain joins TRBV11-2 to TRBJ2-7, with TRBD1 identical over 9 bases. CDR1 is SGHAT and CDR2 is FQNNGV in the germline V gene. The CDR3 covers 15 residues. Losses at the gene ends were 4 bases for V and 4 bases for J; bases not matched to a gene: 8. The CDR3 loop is CASSSYRGRIYEQYF. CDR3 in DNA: TGTGCCAGCAGCTCCTACAGGGGGCGTATTTACGAGCAGTACTTC. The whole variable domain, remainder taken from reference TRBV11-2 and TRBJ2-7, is EAGVAQSPRYKIIEKRQSVAFWCNPISGHATLYWYQQILGQGPKLLIQFQNNGVVDDSQLPKDRFSAERLKGVDSTLKIQPAKLEDSAVYLCASSSYRGRIYEQYFGPGTRLTVT.

The CDR3: CAISGGSSYGNTIYF. The CDR3 DNA is TGTGCCATCAGTGGAGGGTCCAGCTATGGAAACACCATATATTTT. This chain uses TRBV10-3 with TRBJ1-3; D gene ambiguous. The CDR3 runs 15 residues. Germline CDR1 ENHRY, CDR2 SYGVKD. V was clipped by 4 bases and J by 3 bases, with 13 bases between them.

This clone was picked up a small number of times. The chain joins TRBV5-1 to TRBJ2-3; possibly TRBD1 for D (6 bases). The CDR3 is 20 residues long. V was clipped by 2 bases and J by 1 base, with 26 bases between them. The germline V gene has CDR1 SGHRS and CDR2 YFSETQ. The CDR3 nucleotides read TGCGCCAGCAGCTTACAGACCGGACAGCCGGTAGGAAAGCGCACAGATACGCAGTATTTT. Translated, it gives CASSLQTGQPVGKRTDTQYF.